This T cell receptor (beta chain) was identified in a study of shared clonotypes between healthy human individuals. About the research overall: Three CD4 naive, three CD4 memory, two CD8 naive and one CD8 memory plate were used per donor.

Looked up from germline, CDR1 is MDHEN and CDR2 is SYDVKM. The CDR3 has 17 residues. Between the trimmed V and J ends, which lost 6 bases and 5 bases, there was a span of 25 bases. An even split of each subset's genomic DNA across several immunoSEQ plates was performed. Repertoires were generated with immunoSEQ multiplex PCR, while TCRdb's copy carries only in-frame clones and drops some. The sample records over 2,000,000 clones, around 95% being singletons. The naive CD8 subset, CD45RO-negative cells positively selected for CCR7, excluded terminally differentiated effector memory CD45RA+ cells. Study outcomes and limitations: Having only a few donors restricted how much genetic and exposure-history diversity was captured. Clonotypes shared by all four donors outscored non-shared clonotypes in generation probability.

A word on this clone: Its target is unknown.

The J gene is TRBJ2-5, the V gene TRBV28; D perhaps matches TRBD1 (5 bases). This clonotype was obtained from a man between 18 and 29 years old in good health. Some clones in this sample may be carry-over from other donors' samples. Sequenced material: naive CD8+ T cells from PBMCs. The CDR3 spells CASRDTKRALVMETQYF. CDR3 DNA: TGTGCCAGCAGGGACACCAAACGAGCGTTGGTTATGGAGACCCAGTACTTC.